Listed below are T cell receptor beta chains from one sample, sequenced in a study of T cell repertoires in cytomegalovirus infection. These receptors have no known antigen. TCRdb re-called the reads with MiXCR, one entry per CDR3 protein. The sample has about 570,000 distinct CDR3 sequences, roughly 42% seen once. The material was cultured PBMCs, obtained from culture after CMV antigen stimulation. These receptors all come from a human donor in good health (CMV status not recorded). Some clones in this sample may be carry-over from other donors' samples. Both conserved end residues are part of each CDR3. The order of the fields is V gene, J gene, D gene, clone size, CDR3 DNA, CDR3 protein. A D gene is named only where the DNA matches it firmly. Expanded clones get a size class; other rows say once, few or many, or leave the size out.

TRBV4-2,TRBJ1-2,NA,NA,TGTGCCAGCAGCCAAGTCCGTTACTATGGCTACACCTTC,CASSQVRYYGYTF
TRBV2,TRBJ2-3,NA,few,TGTGCCTCCCAGGAAGGGGCCGATACGCAGTATTTT,CASQEGADTQYF
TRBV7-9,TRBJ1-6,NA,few,TGTGCCAGCAGCGAGATGAGGGGAAAAAATTCACCCCTCCACTTT,CASSEMRGKNSPLHF
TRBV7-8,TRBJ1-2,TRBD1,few,TGTGCCAGCAGCCCCCCGGGACAGGCGTATGGCTACACCTTC,CASSPPGQAYGYTF
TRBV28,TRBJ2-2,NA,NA,TGTGCCAGCAGTTTAAGTAGAGTCGGGCCGACGAACACCGGGGAGCTGTTTTTT,CASSLSRVGPTNTGELFF
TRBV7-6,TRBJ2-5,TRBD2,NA,TGTGCCAGCAGCTTGCGGGGGTCCGGGGAGACCCAGTACTTC,CASSLRGSGETQYF
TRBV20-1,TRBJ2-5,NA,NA,TGCAGTGCTAGAGATCCGCGGAGTCCCAGGGGGACCCAGTACTTC,CSARDPRSPRGTQYF
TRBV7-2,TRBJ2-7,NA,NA,TGTGCCAGCAGCTTAAGTCACGGCTTGAACTACGAGCAGTACTTC,CASSLSHGLNYEQYF
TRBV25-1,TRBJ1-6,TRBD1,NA,TGTGCCAGCAGAGACAGGGTTAGTTCACCCCTCCACTTT,CASRDRVSSPLHF
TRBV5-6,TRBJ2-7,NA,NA,TGTGCCAGCAGCCCGATTCTGAGGGCGGAATACGAGCAGTACTTC,CASSPILRAEYEQYF
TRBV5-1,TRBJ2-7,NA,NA,TGCGCCAGCAGATTGTTACTGTCAGGAGGAAGAGGCTCCTACGAGCAGTACTTC,CASRLLLSGGRGSYEQYF
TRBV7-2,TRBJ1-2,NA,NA,TGTGCCAGCAGCTTGAGGACAGCCCAGGGCTATGGCTACACCTTC,CASSLRTAQGYGYTF
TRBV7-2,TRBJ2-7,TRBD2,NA,TGTGCCAGCAGCGGATGGCCGCAAGCGGGAGTGGTCCACGAGCAGTACTTC,CASSGWPQAGVVHEQYF
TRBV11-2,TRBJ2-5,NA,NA,TGTGCCAGCAGCTTTGACTGGGAGGAGACCCAGTACTTC,CASSFDWEETQYF
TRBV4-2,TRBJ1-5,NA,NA,TGTGCCAGCAGCCAAGATCGGGTAGGGGGAGACCAGCCCCAGCATTTT,CASSQDRVGGDQPQHF
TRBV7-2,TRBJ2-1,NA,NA,TGTGCCAGCAGCTTGGATCCCCGCGCTGAGCAGTTCTTC,CASSLDPRAEQFF
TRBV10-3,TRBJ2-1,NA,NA,TGTGCCATCAGTGACCCCAGGAGCTCCTACAATGAGCAGTTCTTC,CAISDPRSSYNEQFF
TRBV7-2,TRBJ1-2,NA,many,TGTGCCAGCAGCTTAGCACCGTCCATCGCCTATGGCTACACCTTC,CASSLAPSIAYGYTF
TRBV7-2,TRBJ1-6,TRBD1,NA,TGTGCCAGCAGACCGGACAGGGTGGCCAATTCACCCCTCCACTTT,CASRPDRVANSPLHF
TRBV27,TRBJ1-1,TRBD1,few,TGTGCCAGCAGTTTATCGACAGGGATGAACACTGAAGCTTTCTTT,CASSLSTGMNTEAFF
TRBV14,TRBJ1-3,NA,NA,TGTGCCAGCAGCCAAGATGTAAGGACTTCTGGAAACACCATATATTTT,CASSQDVRTSGNTIYF
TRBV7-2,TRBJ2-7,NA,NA,TGTGCCAGCAGCTTACGAGGTGGGAGCTCCTACGAGCAGTACTTC,CASSLRGGSSYEQYF
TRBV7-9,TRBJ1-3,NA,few,TGTGCCAGCAGCCCCCCGGGGAATACTGGAAACACCATATATTTT,CASSPPGNTGNTIYF
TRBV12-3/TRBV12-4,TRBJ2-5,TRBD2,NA,TGTGCCAGCAGTCCCTTCGCGGGAGCGGCCAGAGAGACCCAGTACTTC,CASSPFAGAARETQYF
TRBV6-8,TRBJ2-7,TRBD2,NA,TGTGCCAGCAGTTACTCGGCTAGCGGGGCCTCAATCCACTACGAGCAGTACTTC,CASSYSASGASIHYEQYF
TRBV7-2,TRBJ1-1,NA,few,TGTGCCAGCACAATCTCCGGGGGGGCTGAAGCTTTCTTT,CASTISGGAEAFF
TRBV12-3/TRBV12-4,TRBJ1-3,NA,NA,TGTGCCAACAGTTTAATGCTAAACACCATATATTTT,CANSLMLNTIYF
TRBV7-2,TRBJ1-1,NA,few,TGTGCCAGCAGCCCACAGATCGGGGCTTTCTTT,CASSPQIGAFF
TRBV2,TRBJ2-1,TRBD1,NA,TGTGCCAGCAGTCAGCAGGGGGATGAGCAGTTCTTC,CASSQQGDEQFF
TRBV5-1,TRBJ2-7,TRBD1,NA,TGCGCCAGCAGCTGGGACTCCGGGACAGGGGGCGAGCAGTACTTC,CASSWDSGTGGEQYF
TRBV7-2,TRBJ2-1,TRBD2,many,TGTGCCAGCAGGTGGGAGGGGAATGAGCAGTTCTTC,CASRWEGNEQFF
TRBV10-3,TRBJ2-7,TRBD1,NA,TGTGCCGCCGGGGCGATGGGACAGGGAATCTACGAGCAGTACTTC,CAAGAMGQGIYEQYF
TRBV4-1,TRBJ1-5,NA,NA,TGCGCCAGCAGCCAAGATTCGGTCTCTCAGCCCCAGCATTTT,CASSQDSVSQPQHF
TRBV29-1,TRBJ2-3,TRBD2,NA,TGCAGCGTTGAACGACTAGCGGGGGGTACAGATACGCAGTATTTT,CSVERLAGGTDTQYF
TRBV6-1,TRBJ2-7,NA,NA,TGTGCCAGCAGTGAATTTCGCGGGACCGGGAGCTCCTACGAGCAGTACTTC,CASSEFRGTGSSYEQYF
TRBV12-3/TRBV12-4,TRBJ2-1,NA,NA,TGTGCCAGCAGTCGGGGGGCTAGCTCCTACAATGAGCAGTTCTTC,CASSRGASSYNEQFF
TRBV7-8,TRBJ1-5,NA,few,TGTGCCACCCAGCTTGGCAGCAATCAGCCCCAGCATTTT,CATQLGSNQPQHF
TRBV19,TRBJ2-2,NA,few,TGTGCCACTAGGGCAACCGCAAACACCGGGGAGCTGTTTTTT,CATRATANTGELFF
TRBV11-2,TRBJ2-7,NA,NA,TGTGCCAGCAGCTTAGGGCCGACTAGCTCCTACGAGCAGTACTTC,CASSLGPTSSYEQYF
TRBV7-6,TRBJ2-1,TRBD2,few,TGTGCCAGCAGCTCCCCACGGGCTAGCGGATACAATGAGCAGTTCTTC,CASSSPRASGYNEQFF
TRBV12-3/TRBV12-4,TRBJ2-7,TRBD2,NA,TGTGCCAGCAGCCGACGGGAGGGTTCCTACGAGCAGTACTTC,CASSRREGSYEQYF
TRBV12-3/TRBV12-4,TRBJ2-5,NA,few,TGTGCCAGCAGCCCTGCGGGGAGTTGGGTCGAGACCCAGTACTTC,CASSPAGSWVETQYF